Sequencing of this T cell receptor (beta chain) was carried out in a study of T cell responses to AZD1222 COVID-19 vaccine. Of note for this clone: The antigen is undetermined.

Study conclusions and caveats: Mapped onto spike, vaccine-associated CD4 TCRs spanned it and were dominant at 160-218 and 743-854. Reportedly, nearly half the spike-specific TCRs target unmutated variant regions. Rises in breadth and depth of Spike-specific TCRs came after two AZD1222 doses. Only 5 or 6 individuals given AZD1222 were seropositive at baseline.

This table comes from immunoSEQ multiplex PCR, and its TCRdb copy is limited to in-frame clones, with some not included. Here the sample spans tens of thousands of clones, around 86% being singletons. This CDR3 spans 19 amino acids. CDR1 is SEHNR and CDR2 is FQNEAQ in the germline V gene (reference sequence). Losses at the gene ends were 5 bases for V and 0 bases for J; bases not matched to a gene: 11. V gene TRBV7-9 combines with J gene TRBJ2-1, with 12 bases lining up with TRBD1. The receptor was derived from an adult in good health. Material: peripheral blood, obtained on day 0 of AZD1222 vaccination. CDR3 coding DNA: TGTGCCAGCAGCCCATATCCGGGACAGGGGGCCACCTCCTACAATGAGCAGTTCTTC. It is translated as CASSPYPGQGATSYNEQFF.